Given below is one T cell receptor beta chain in context. The target antigen is unknown. The CDR3 runs to 12 residues. Germline V lookup: CDR1 SGHRS, CDR2 YFSETQ. Trimming removed 3 bases at V and 2 bases at J, with 5 bases between. The PCR made use of 60 Vbeta and 13 Jbeta primers. Profiled with immunoSEQ multiplex PCR; TCRdb holds only in-frame clones, not every one. The sample records roughly 150,000 clones, 60% to 80% being singletons. This sample is drawn from a study of cytomegalovirus exposure and HLA in healthy donors. Regarding the study as a whole: TCR beta sequences reportedly predicted the HLA-A and HLA-B alleles of most subjects accurately. Some TCR beta chains (roughly 160 of them) were listed as cytomegalovirus-associated. A later analysis associated 15,000 to 20,000 TCR beta sequences with HLA alleles at a 0.05 false discovery rate.

The chain recombines TRBV5-1 with TRBJ1-1; D is uncertain. The sequencing sample was made of PBMCs. This receptor was obtained from a woman aged 35 to 49 in good health and CMV-seronegative. CDR3 DNA: TGCGCCAGCAGCTCCCCTAACACTGAAGCTTTCTTT. It specifies CASSSPNTEAFF. The full variable domain, with the rest looked up from reference TRBV5-1 and TRBJ1-1, is KAGVTQTPRYLIKTRGQQVTLSCSPISGHRSVSWYQQTPGQGLQFLFEYFSETQRNKGNFPGRFSGRQFSNSRSEMNVSTLELGDSALYLCASSSPNTEAFFGQGTRLTVV.